This note documents a single T cell receptor (beta chain) sequence. The protocol was immunoSEQ multiplex PCR, while the TCRdb copy is restricted to in-frame clones and leaves out a portion. This sample has under 130,000 clones; roughly 91% occur once, and the top ten carry about 50%. Trimming left V 2 bases short and J 4 bases short, with 6 bases between. The CDR3 runs to 13 residues. Germline V gene lookup returns CDR1 SGDLS and CDR2 YYNGEE. This sample is part of a study of T cell responses to AZD1222 COVID-19 vaccine. The rearrangement links TRBV9 to TRBJ2-2; maybe TRBD2 (5 bases). The sequencing here drew on peripheral blood, taken on day 0 of AZD1222 vaccination. This TCR derives from an adult in good health. DNA of the CDR3: TGTGCCAGCAGCGTTGGAGGCACCGGGGAGCTGTTTTTT. Translated, it gives CASSVGGTGELFF.